The next 20 T cell receptor beta chains were all read from a single sample in a study of shared clonotypes between healthy human individuals. The data were produced by immunoSEQ multiplex PCR, yet TCRdb's version contains in-frame clones alone and is incomplete. The sample has approximately 2,300,000 clones; 85% to 95% are singletons. The sample was naive CD4+ T cells from PBMCs. Subset of the sample: CD45RA+ positively selected. These receptors came from a man between 18 and 35 years old in good health. Some clones in this sample may be carry-over from other donors' samples.

This chain connects TRBV2 to TRBJ2-7, with TRBD2 matching 8 bases. The germline V gene encodes CDR1 SNHLY and CDR2 FYNNEI. Trimming took 0 bases from V and 5 from J; bases not matched to a gene: 9. CDR3 length: 16 amino acids. The CDR3 DNA reads TGTGCCAGCAGTGAAGCGCCCGGGAGGGCCTGGAACGAGCAGTACTTC. Translated, it gives CASSEAPGRAWNEQYF. Supplemented by reference TRBV2 and TRBJ2-7, the full variable domain reads EPEVTQTPSHQVTQMGQEVILRCVPISNHLYFYWYRQILGQKVEFLVSFYNNEISEKSEIFDDQFSVERPDGSNFTLKIRSTKLEDSAMYFCASSEAPGRAWNEQYFGPGTRLTVT.

This clone occurred once. The rearrangement links TRBV7-8 to TRBJ1-2; D is undetermined. Germline CDR1 and CDR2: SGHVS and FQNEAQ. The CDR3 loop spans 13 amino acids. V lost 5 bases to trimming and J lost 7 bases, with 14 bases between them. CDR3 nucleotide sequence: TGTGCCAGCAGCCCAATGAAGGGTGCTGGCTACACCTTC. This sequence encodes CASSPMKGAGYTF.

This clone turned up a few times. This chain links TRBV10-2 with TRBJ1-1; D possibly corresponds to TRBD1 (6 bases). Trimming shortened V by 4 bases and J by 0 bases, and 12 bases separated the two germline ends. The CDR3 is 15 residues long. CDR1 is WSHSY and CDR2 is SAAADI in the germline V gene. CDR3 residues: CASSGIGGVNTEAFF. CDR3 DNA: TGCGCCAGCAGTGGGATAGGGGGAGTGAACACTGAAGCTTTCTTT.

The V gene is TRBV4-2, the J gene TRBJ2-7, with D perhaps being TRBD1 or TRBD2 (6 bases each). This CDR3 contains 15 residues. Trimming cost V 2 bases and J 5 bases, with 16 bases left between them. Germline values: CDR1 LGHNA, CDR2 YNFKEQ. CDR3 loop: CASSQPGGDWDEQYF. The DNA of the CDR3 is TGTGCCAGCAGCCAACCCGGGGGCGATTGGGACGAGCAGTACTTC.

The chain employs TRBV11-2 and TRBJ2-7, with TRBD1 matching over 8 bases. The CDR3 totals 16 residues. From germline, CDR1 is SGHAT and CDR2 FQNNGV. After removal of 4 bases from V and 7 bases from J, the junction contained 15 bases not matched to a gene. The CDR3: CASSYLWSGGFSEQYF. As DNA, the CDR3 is TGTGCCAGCAGCTACCTATGGTCAGGGGGCTTCTCGGAGCAGTACTTC.

This clone was seen just once. The chain carries TRBV5-4 and TRBJ2-1; no clear D gene. CDR3 length: 15 amino acids. Germline V lookup: CDR1 SGHNT, CDR2 YYREEE (reference sequence). V was pared by 3 bases and J by 9 bases, with 19 bases between. The CDR3 DNA reads as TGTGCCAGCAGCTCCCCGGCCCCCGGGTCGGGTGAGCAGTTCTTC. Translated: CASSSPAPGSGEQFF.

The chain joins TRBV28 to TRBJ2-1; 7 bases are shared with TRBD1. Germline CDR1 and CDR2: MDHEN and SYDVKM. This CDR3 contains 14 residues. With V trimmed by 7 bases and J by 0 bases, 3 bases remained unmatched. The CDR3 nucleotides are TGTGCCAGCACCACAGGGGTCTCCTACAATGAGCAGTTCTTC. Residues: CASTTGVSYNEQFF.

CDR3 protein: CASSLTGTEGEKLFF. The CDR3 region has the DNA TGTGCCAGCAGCTTAACCGGGACAGAAGGTGAAAAACTGTTTTTT. The V call is TRBV7-9, the J call TRBJ1-4; 7 bases match TRBD1. This CDR3 comprises 15 residues. V was clipped by 2 bases and J by 7 bases; unmatched bases: 7. Germline CDR1 reads SEHNR; CDR2 reads FQNEAQ (reference sequence).

As concerns this clone: This sample includes further DNA sequences coding for the same CDR3. This rearrangement joins TRBV6-5 to TRBJ2-7, with 7 bases matching TRBD1. Germline CDR1 and CDR2: MNHEY and SVGAGI. V lost 6 bases and J lost 1; bases outside the gene matches: 0. The CDR3 is 12 residues long. DNA of the CDR3: TGTGCCAGCAGGACAGGGTCCTACGAGCAGTACTTC. Protein sequence: CASRTGSYEQYF.

In this sample, this clone turned up once. The rearrangement joins TRBV7-2 to TRBJ2-1; 7 nucleotides agree with TRBD2. V trimming: 3 bases; J trimming: 13 bases; junction bases outside the gene matches: 9. The CDR3 has 13 residues. Germline assignment: CDR1 SGHTA and CDR2 FQGNSA. The DNA of the CDR3 is TGTGCCAGCAGCTTGCCATCTAGCGGTCCTCAGTTCTTC. Amino acids: CASSLPSSGPQFF.

CDR3 amino acids: CASSEIARTSTDTQYF. In DNA, the CDR3 is TGTGCCAGCAGTGAAATAGCGCGAACTAGCACAGATACGCAGTATTTT. The gene calls are TRBV28 and TRBJ2-3, with D maybe TRBD2 (5 bases). V lost 5 bases and J 0 bases, leaving 15 bases between the germline ends. The CDR3 has 16 amino acids. The germline V gene has CDR1 MDHEN and CDR2 SYDVKM.

V and J are TRBV5-1 and TRBJ1-2, with TRBD1 as a possible D gene (6 bases). This CDR3 spans 14 amino acids. Germline-derived CDR1 and CDR2 are SGHRS and YFSETQ. Trimming cost V 0 bases and J 8 bases, with 14 bases left between them. The CDR3 DNA reads TGCGCCAGCAGCTTGGACAGGGCTTCGCGAGGCTACACCTTC. Protein product: CASSLDRASRGYTF.

The chain links TRBV9 to TRBJ2-1, with D tentatively TRBD2 (6 bases). CDR3 length: 11 residues. Per germline, CDR1 SGDLS and CDR2 YYNGEE. Trimming left V 2 bases short and J 10 bases short, with 7 bases between. The CDR3 DNA reads as TGTGCCAGCAGCGTTAGCGGAGAGCAGTTCTTC. It codes for CASSVSGEQFF. The full variable domain, rest sourced from reference TRBV9 and TRBJ2-1, is DSGVTQTPKHLITATGQRVTLRCSPRSGDLSVYWYQQSLDQGLQFLIQYYNGEERAKGNILERFSAQQFPDLHSELNLSSLELGDSALYFCASSVSGEQFFGPGTRLTVL.

About this clone: The same CDR3 is also encoded by other DNA sequences in this sample. This chain links TRBV18 with TRBJ2-7; D gene unclear. The CDR3 totals 13 residues. Germline CDR1 reads KGHSH; CDR2 reads LQKENI. The V end was cut by 2 bases, the J end by 1 base, with 6 bases between. CDR3 coding DNA: TGTGCCAGCTCACCAAGCCTTTCCTACGAGCAGTACTTC. It specifies CASSPSLSYEQYF.

The chain carries TRBV9 and TRBJ2-3; D not resolved. CDR1 and CDR2 from the germline V gene are SGDLS and YYNGEE. The CDR3 extends over 14 amino acids. V was clipped by 2 bases and J by 4 bases, with 11 bases between them. The CDR3 bases are TGTGCCAGCAGCGTTGGGCGTGGCGCAGATACGCAGTATTTT. Translating gives CASSVGRGADTQYF.

The rearrangement uses TRBV20-1 and TRBJ1-1; D not resolved. V shed 6 bases and J shed 8 bases, with 13 bases lying between them. CDR1 is DFQATT, CDR2 SNEGSKA, per germline (reference sequence). There are 11 residues in the CDR3. The CDR3 nucleotides read TGCAGTGCCAAACGGCTCCCGGAAGCTTTCTTT. Its translation is CSAKRLPEAFF.

The J gene is TRBJ1-3, the V gene TRBV7-9; D possibly corresponds to TRBD1 (6 bases). This CDR3 spans 12 amino acids. The V end was cut by 5 bases, the J end by 11 bases, with 13 bases between. Germline V gene sequence: CDR1 SEHNR, CDR2 FQNEAQ (reference sequence). This CDR3 reads CASSTPQGPIYF. The CDR3 DNA reads TGTGCCAGCAGCACCCCACAGGGCCCCATATATTTT.

This chain connects TRBV27 to TRBJ1-4, with D possibly TRBD1 on 5 matching bases. The CDR3 has 15 residues. Germline lookup yields CDR1 MNHEY and CDR2 SMNVEV (reference sequence). Trimming pared 2 bases from V and 7 bases from J, leaving 14 bases between. The CDR3 sequence is CASSLKGRVGEKLFF. CDR3 coding DNA: TGTGCCAGCAGTTTAAAGGGCAGGGTCGGTGAAAAACTGTTTTTT.

This clone appeared a single time. V gene TRBV7-3 combines with J gene TRBJ2-2; D gene uncertain. Germline V gives CDR1 SGHTA, CDR2 FQGTGA. This CDR3 spans 12 amino acids. Trimming removed 4 bases at V and 8 bases at J, with 8 bases between. This CDR3 reads CASSSSGGELFF. The CDR3, as DNA: TGTGCCAGCAGCTCGTCCGGGGGGGAGCTGTTTTTT.

V and J are TRBV5-4 and TRBJ2-1, with 9 nucleotides matching TRBD2. V was pared by 2 bases and J by 3 bases, with 9 bases of the junction left unmatched. Germline V gene sequence: CDR1 SGHNT, CDR2 YYREEE (reference sequence). The CDR3 is 17 amino acids. CDR3 loop: CASSFIASGTDYNEQFF. In nucleotides, the CDR3 is TGTGCCAGCAGCTTCATCGCTAGCGGGACGGACTACAATGAGCAGTTCTTC.